This TCR beta chain was recorded in a study of control samples from healthy donors and cancer patients. Clones were sequenced by immunoSEQ multiplex PCR, and TCRdb holds only the in-frame ones, with some missing. The sample lists some 25,000 clones, around 83% occurring once. The sequenced sample consisted of PBMCs. The TCR originated in a man in his 60s with colorectal cancer.

CDR3 protein: CASSQVLIQGNTEAFF. DNA of the CDR3: TGCGCCAGCAGCCAAGTGTTGATCCAGGGGAACACTGAAGCTTTCTTT. The gene calls are TRBV4-1 and TRBJ1-1, with D perhaps TRBD1 (5 bases). CDR3 length: 16 residues. CDR1 and CDR2 (germline): MGHRA, YSYEKL. V lost 1 base and J 1 base, leaving 13 bases between the germline ends.